This T cell receptor beta chain was observed in a study of vaccination effects on CD4 cells after COVID-19. Study outcomes and limitations: Late post-vaccination, clones induced by infection and those induced by vaccine underwent marked clonal contraction.

On this clone: Antigen unknown.

Before any sequencing was done, the ViraFEST assay used viral peptide pools to expand antigen-specific CD4+ T cells. Cells that had been cultured for approximately eleven days were the source of isolated CD4+ T cells. None of the vaccinated had previously contracted SARS-CoV-2, and their nucleocapsid antibodies tested negative. On days 3 and 7, fresh IL-2 medium replaced half the medium. V was clipped by 3 bases and J by 0 bases, with 6 bases between them. Germline V gives CDR1 KGHSH, CDR2 LQKENI. CDR3 length: 15 residues. The table came from immunoSEQ multiplex PCR; TCRdb's copy has only in-frame clones and leaves some out. The sample shows about 31,000 clones, roughly two thirds of them seen only once.

Sequencing used CD4+ T cells from PBMCs cultured with HCoV-229E spike peptides, obtained before COVID-19 vaccination. The V call is TRBV18, the J call TRBJ2-6; no clear D. The sequence was obtained from a human donor who received a COVID-19 vaccine. The CDR3, as DNA: TGTGCCAGCTCACCGGCCCGCTCTGGGGCCAACGTCCTGACTTTC. Amino acids: CASSPARSGANVLTF.